The clone carrying this TCR beta chain was counted many times. Its antigen remains unknown. Preparation of TCR beta libraries was done by quantitative 5'-RACE with molecular barcodes. TCRdb passed the 5' RACE reads through MiXCR, listing each CDR3 protein once. The repertoire includes 100,000 or so distinct CDR3 sequences, about 8.3% of them detected once, and over 25% sits in the top ten. This sample is part of a study of CD8 T cells in ankylosing spondylitis. Study-wide results and caveats: Made up of eight or nine highly homologous variants, a TCR beta motif appeared characteristic of ankylosing spondylitis blood. Earlier authors reported some of these motif variants in reactive arthritis synovial fluid and blood. With a CD8+ phenotype, disease-linked clones were relatively rare in peripheral blood.

Germline V gene lookup returns CDR1 SGHRS and CDR2 YFSETQ. Trimming at V came to 1 base and at J to 6 bases, leaving 9 bases not matched to a gene. The CDR3 sequence is 15 residues long. This receptor was identified in a male donor with ankylosing spondylitis. Source material: blood, either unsorted or a sorted T cell fraction (not recorded which). The V call is TRBV5-1, the J call TRBJ1-2; 7 bases fit TRBD1. The CDR3 DNA is TGCGCCAGCAGCTTGTTTTGGGCAGGGGGGAATGGCTACACCTTC. Translation gives CASSLFWAGGNGYTF.